This T cell receptor beta chain was found in a study of OX40 agonist ivuxolimab in advanced cancers. The CDR3 is made up of 17 amino acids. J lost 5 bases, V lost 5 bases, and 16 bases had no gene match. In germline, CDR1 is SEHNR, CDR2 FQNEAQ (reference sequence). Here immunoSEQ multiplex PCR was the method, and the copy in TCRdb shows in-frame clones only, minus some. Counted here are around 55,000 clones, roughly nine tenths occurring once; the ten biggest clones make up approximately 13%. The chain has TRBV7-9 and TRBJ2-3; the match to TRBD2 covers 7 bases. The TCR originated in an adult with an advanced solid tumor such as melanoma, head and neck, liver or kidney cancer. Sequences were derived from CD4+ or CD8+ T cells sorted from blood, sampled in a trial of the OX40 agonist ivuxolimab. The CDR3 reads CASSHLGAGAFKDTQYF. Here the CDR3 DNA reads TGTGCCAGCAGCCACCTTGGGGCGGGAGCGTTTAAAGATACGCAGTATTTT.